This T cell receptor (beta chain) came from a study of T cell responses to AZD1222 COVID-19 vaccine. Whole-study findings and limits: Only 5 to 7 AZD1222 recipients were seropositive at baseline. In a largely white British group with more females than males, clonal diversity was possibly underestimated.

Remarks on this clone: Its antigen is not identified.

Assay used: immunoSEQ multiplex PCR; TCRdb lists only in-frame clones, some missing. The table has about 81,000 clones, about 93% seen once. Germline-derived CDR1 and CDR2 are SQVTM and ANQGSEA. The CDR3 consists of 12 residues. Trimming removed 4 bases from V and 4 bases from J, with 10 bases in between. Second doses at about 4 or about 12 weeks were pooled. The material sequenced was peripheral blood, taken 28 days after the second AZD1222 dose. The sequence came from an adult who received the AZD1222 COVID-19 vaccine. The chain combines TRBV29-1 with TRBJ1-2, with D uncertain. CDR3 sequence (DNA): TGCAGCGTTGCTAGGGTGGGCTATGGCTACACCTTC. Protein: CSVARVGYGYTF.